A selection of T cell receptor beta chains follows, all from one sample in a study of shared clonotypes between healthy human individuals. Measured with immunoSEQ multiplex PCR; TCRdb has only the in-frame clones, and not every one. The sample shows a few hundred thousand clones, over 60% of them seen only once. The source material was memory CD4+ T cells sorted from blood. The origin of the receptors is a man between 25 and 39 years old in good health. The CDR3 runs from the conserved cysteine through the conserved F or W. A D gene is named only where the DNA matches it firmly. Clone size is not always given. Where it is, it says once, few, many or a class for expanded clones.

size: NA; V: TRBV5-1; J: TRBJ2-7; D: TRBD2; DNA: TGCGCCAGCAAGGCCGACTCGGGAGGGGAGATCGAGCAGTACTTC; CDR3: CASKADSGGEIEQYF
size: NA; V: TRBV11-1; J: TRBJ2-5; D: NA; DNA: TGTGCCAGCAGCTTAGGGGTCCAAGAGACCCAGTACTTC; CDR3: CASSLGVQETQYF
size: many; V: TRBV21-1; J: TRBJ2-7; D: NA; DNA: TGTGCCAGCAGCAAAAGTACCGGGCCCCGGACCACGTCGGGAGAGCAGTACTTC; CDR3: CASSKSTGPRTTSGEQYF
size: NA; V: TRBV5-4; J: TRBJ2-5; D: NA; DNA: TGTGCCAGCAGCTTGGGGGGGTCGGGTGGAAAGACCCAGTACTTC; CDR3: CASSLGGSGGKTQYF
size: NA; V: TRBV11-2; J: TRBJ2-5; D: NA; DNA: TGTGCCAGCAGCTTAGAGTTGAAGTACCAAGAGACCCAGTACTTC; CDR3: CASSLELKYQETQYF
size: NA; V: TRBV7-3; J: TRBJ1-5; D: NA; DNA: TGTGCCAGCAGCCTGCGTATGGTGCCTGAGGTTCAGCCCCAGCATTTT; CDR3: CASSLRMVPEVQPQHF
size: NA; V: TRBV9; J: TRBJ2-3; D: NA; DNA: TGTGCCAGCAGCGTAGGATGGCGAGCAGATACGCAGTATTTT; CDR3: CASSVGWRADTQYF
size: NA; V: TRBV13; J: TRBJ2-7; D: TRBD2; DNA: TGTGCCAGCAGCTTAAGGGGAGGGAGCTCCTACGAGCAGTACTTC; CDR3: CASSLRGGSSYEQYF
size: few; V: TRBV4-1; J: TRBJ1-5; D: TRBD1; DNA: TGCGCCAGCAGCCAAGTAGGGGGCCCGGGGCAGCCCCAGCATTTT; CDR3: CASSQVGGPGQPQHF
size: NA; V: TRBV7-3; J: TRBJ2-7; D: TRBD2; DNA: TGTGCCAGCAGCTCCGGGACTAGCAACGAGCAGTACTTC; CDR3: CASSSGTSNEQYF
size: NA; V: TRBV5-6; J: TRBJ1-1; D: TRBD1; DNA: TGTGCCAGCAGCCTGTGGGACAGGGACACTGAAGCTTTCTTT; CDR3: CASSLWDRDTEAFF
size: few; V: TRBV21-1; J: TRBJ2-7; D: NA; DNA: TGTGCCAGCAGCAAAGCCCGGGAGGAGACCCACGAGCAGTACTTC; CDR3: CASSKAREETHEQYF
size: NA; V: TRBV5-1; J: TRBJ2-3; D: TRBD1; DNA: TGCGCCAGCAGCCCGCCGGGACAGGGGGCGGATACGCAGTATTTT; CDR3: CASSPPGQGADTQYF
size: NA; V: TRBV29-1; J: TRBJ2-5; D: NA; DNA: TGCAGCGTTGATGCCACCCTCGGGCGGACCCAGTACTTC; CDR3: CSVDATLGRTQYF
size: NA; V: TRBV6-6; J: TRBJ2-1; D: NA; DNA: TGTGCCAGCAGCACCCGGTCTTCTCAGGGTGAGCAGTTCTTC; CDR3: CASSTRSSQGEQFF
size: NA; V: TRBV2; J: TRBJ1-4; D: NA; DNA: TGTGCCAGCAGCTATAACAGTGCAACTAATGAAAAACTGTTTTTT; CDR3: CASSYNSATNEKLFF
size: NA; V: TRBV28; J: TRBJ1-1; D: NA; DNA: TGTGCCAGCACCCAGACGGTAGGAATGAACACTGAAGCTTTCTTT; CDR3: CASTQTVGMNTEAFF
size: NA; V: TRBV9; J: TRBJ2-7; D: TRBD2; DNA: TGTGCCAGCAGCAAGGCTAGCGGTGGATTCGAGCAGTACTTC; CDR3: CASSKASGGFEQYF